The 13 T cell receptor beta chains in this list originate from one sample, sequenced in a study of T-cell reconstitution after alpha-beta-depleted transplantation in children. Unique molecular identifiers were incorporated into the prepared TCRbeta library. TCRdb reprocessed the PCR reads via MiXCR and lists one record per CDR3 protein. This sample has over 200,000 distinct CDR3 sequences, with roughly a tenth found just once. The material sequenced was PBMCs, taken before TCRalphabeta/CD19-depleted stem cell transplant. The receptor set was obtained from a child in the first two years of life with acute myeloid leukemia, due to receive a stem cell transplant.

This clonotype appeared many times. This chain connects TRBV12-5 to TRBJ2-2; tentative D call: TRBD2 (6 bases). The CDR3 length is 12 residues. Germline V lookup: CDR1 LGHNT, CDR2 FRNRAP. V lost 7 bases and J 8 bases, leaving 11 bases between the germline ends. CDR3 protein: CASAQEGGELFF. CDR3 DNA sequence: TGTGCTAGTGCCCAGGAGGGGGGGGAGCTGTTTTTT.

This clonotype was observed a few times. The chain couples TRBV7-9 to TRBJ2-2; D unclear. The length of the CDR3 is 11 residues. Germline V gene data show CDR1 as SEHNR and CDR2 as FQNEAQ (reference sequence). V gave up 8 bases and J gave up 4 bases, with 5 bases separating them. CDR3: CASDATGELFF. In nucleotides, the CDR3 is TGTGCCAGCGACGCCACCGGGGAGCTGTTTTTT.

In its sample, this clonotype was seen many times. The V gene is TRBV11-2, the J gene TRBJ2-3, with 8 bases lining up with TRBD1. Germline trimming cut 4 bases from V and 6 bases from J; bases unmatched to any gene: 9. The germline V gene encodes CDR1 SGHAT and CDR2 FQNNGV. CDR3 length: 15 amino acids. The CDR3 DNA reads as TGTGCCAGCAGCTCGACAGGGGTTCTTTCGGATACGCAGTATTTT. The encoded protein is CASSSTGVLSDTQYF.

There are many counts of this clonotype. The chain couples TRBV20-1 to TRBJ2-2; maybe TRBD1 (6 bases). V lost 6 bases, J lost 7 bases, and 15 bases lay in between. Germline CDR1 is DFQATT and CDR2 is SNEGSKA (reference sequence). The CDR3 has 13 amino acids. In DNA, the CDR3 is TGCAGTGCGCTATCTGTGGACAGCGGGGAGCTGTTTTTT. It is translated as CSALSVDSGELFF.

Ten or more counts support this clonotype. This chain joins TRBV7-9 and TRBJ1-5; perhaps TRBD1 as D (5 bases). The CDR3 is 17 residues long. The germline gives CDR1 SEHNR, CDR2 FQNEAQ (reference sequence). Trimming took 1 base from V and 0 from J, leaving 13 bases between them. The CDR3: CASSLGTQYYSNQPQHF. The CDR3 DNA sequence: TGTGCCAGCAGCTTAGGGACACAGTATTATAGCAATCAGCCCCAGCATTTT.

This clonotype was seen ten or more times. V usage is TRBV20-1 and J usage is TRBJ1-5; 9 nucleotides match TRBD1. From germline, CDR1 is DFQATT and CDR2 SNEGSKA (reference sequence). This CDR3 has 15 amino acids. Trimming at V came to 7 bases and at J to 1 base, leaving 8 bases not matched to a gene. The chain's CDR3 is CSDGTGWISNQPQHF. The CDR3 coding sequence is TGCAGTGACGGGACAGGGTGGATCAGCAATCAGCCCCAGCATTTT.

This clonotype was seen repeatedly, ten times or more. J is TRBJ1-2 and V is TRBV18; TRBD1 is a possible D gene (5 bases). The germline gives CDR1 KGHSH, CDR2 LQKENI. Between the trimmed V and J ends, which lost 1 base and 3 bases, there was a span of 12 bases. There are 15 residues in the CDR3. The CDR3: CASSPLTAADYGYTF. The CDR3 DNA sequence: TGTGCCAGCTCACCACTGACAGCAGCGGACTATGGCTACACCTTC.

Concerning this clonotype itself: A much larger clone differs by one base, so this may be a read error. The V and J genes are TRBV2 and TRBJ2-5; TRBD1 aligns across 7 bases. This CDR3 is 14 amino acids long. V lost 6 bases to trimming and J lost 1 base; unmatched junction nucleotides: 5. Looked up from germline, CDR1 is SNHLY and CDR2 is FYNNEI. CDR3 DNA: TGTGCCAGCAGCGGCAACAGGGGCCAAGAGACCCAGTACTTC. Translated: CASSGNRGQETQYF.

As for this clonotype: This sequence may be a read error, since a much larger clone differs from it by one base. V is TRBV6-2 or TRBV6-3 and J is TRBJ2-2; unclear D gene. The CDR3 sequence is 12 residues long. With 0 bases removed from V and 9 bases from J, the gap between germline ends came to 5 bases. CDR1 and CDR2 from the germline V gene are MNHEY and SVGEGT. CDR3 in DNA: TGTGCCAGCAGTTACTCGACGAGGGAGCTGTTTTTT. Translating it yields CASSYSTRELFF.

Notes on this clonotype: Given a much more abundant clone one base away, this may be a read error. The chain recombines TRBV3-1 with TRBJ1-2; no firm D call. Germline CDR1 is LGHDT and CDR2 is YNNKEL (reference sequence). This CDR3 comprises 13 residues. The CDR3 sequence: CVSSHEVLEGSTF. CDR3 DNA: TGTGTCAGCAGCCATGAGGTCCTCGAGGGAAGCACCTTC.

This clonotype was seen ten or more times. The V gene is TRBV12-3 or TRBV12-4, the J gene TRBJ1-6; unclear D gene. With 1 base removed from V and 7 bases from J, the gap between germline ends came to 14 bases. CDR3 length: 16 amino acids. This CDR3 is CASSLGTETRNSPLHF. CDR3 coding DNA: TGTGCCAGCAGTTTAGGTACAGAGACGAGGAATTCACCCCTCCACTTT.

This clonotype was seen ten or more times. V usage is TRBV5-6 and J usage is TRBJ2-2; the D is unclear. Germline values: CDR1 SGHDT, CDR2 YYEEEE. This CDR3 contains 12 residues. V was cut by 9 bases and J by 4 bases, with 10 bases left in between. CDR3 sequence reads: CATHRRTGELFF. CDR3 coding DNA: TGTGCCACCCATCGACGCACCGGGGAGCTGTTTTTT.

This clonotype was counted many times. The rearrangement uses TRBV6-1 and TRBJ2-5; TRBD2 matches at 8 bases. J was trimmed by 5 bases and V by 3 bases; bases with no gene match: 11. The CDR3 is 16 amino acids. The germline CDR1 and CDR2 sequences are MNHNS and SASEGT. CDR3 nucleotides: TGTGCCAGCAGTGAGGCCCTAGCGGGCGCTGGGGAGACCCAGTACTTC. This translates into CASSEALAGAGETQYF.